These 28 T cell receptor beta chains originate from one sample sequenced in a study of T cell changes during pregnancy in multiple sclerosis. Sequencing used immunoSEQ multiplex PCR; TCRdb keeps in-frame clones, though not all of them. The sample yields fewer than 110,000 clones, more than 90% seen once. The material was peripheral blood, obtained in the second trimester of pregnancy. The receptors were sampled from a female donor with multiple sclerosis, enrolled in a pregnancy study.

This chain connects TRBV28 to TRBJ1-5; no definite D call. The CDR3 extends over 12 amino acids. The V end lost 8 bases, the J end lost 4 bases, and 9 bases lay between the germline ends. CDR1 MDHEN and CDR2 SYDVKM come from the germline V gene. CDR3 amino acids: CASQGGNQPQHF. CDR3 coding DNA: TGTGCCAGCCAAGGCGGTAATCAGCCCCAGCATTTT.

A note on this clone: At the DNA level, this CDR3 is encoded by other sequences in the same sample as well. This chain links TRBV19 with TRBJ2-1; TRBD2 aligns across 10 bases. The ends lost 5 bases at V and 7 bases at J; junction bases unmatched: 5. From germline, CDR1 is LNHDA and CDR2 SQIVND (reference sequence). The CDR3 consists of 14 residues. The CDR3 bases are TGTGCCAGTAGTCCTTTAGCGGGAGGAAATGAGCAGTTCTTC. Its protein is CASSPLAGGNEQFF.

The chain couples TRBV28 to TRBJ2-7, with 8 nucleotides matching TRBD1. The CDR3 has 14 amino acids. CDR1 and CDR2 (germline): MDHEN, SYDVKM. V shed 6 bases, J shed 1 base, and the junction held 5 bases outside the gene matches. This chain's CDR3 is CASRKQGVSYEQYF. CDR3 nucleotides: TGTGCCAGCAGAAAACAGGGGGTGTCCTACGAGCAGTACTTC.

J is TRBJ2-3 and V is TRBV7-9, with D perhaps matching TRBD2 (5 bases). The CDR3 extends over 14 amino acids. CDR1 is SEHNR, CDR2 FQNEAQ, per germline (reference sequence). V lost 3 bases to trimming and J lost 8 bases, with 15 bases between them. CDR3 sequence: CASSFGGSGGTQYF. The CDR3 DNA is TGTGCCAGCAGCTTCGGTGGGAGCGGAGGTACGCAGTATTTT.

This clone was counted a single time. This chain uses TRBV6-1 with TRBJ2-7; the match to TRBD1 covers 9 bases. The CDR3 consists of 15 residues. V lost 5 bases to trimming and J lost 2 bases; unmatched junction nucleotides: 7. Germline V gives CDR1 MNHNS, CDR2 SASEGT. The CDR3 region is CASSRGDRATYEQYF. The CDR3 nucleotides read TGTGCCAGCAGTAGGGGGGACAGGGCAACCTACGAGCAGTACTTC.

This CDR3 is CASSETGVETQYF. DNA of the CDR3: TGTGCCAGCAGTGAAACAGGTGTAGAGACCCAGTACTTC. The V and J genes are TRBV6-1 and TRBJ2-5, with a possible D match to TRBD1 (5 bases). The V and J ends lost 2 bases and 4 bases respectively, with 8 bases between them. CDR1 is MNHNS and CDR2 is SASEGT in the germline V gene. This CDR3 has 13 residues.

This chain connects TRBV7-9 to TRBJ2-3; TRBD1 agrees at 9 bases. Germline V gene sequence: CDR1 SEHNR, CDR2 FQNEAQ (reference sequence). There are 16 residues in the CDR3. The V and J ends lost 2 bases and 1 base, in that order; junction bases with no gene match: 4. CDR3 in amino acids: CASSLPRTGGTDTQYF. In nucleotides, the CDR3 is TGTGCCAGCAGCTTACCGCGGACAGGGGGCACAGATACGCAGTATTTT.

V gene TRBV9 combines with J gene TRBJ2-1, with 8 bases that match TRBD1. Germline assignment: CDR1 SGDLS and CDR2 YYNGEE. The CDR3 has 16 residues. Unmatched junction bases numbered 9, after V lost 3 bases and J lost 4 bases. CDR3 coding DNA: TGTGCCAGCAGCGGGCGGATGACAGGGGAGTACAATGAGCAGTTCTTC. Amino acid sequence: CASSGRMTGEYNEQFF.

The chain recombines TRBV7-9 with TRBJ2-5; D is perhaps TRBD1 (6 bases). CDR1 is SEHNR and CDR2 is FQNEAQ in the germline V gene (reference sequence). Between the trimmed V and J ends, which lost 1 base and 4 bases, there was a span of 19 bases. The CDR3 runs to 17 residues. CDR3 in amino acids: CASSLVFSRGRRETQYF. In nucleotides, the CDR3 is TGTGCCAGCAGCTTAGTCTTTTCTAGGGGGAGAAGAGAGACCCAGTACTTC.

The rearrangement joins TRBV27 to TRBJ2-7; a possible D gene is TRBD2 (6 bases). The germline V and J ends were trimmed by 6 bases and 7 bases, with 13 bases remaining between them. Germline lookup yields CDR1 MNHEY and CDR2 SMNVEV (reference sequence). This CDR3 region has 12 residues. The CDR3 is CASSGSGLEQYF. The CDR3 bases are TGTGCCAGCAGCGGTAGCGGCCTGGAGCAGTACTTC.

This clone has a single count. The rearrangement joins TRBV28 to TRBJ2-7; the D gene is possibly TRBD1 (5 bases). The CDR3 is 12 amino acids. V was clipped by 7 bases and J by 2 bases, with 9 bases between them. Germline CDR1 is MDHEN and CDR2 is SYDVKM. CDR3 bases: TGTGCCAGCAAGGGGTGGGCCTACGAGCAGTACTTC. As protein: CASKGWAYEQYF.

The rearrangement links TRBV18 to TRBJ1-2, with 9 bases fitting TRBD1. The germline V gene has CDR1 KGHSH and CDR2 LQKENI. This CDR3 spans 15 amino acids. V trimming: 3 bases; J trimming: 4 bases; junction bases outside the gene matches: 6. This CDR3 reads CASSPSGQGSYGYTF. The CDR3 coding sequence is TGTGCCAGCTCACCCTCGGGACAGGGTAGCTATGGCTACACCTTC. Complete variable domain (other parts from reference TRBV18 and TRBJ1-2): NAGVMQNPRHLVRRRGQEARLRCSPMKGHSHVYWYRQLPEEGLKFMVYLQKENIIDESGMPKERFSAEFPKEGPSILRIQQVVRGDSAAYFCASSPSGQGSYGYTFGSGTRLTVV.

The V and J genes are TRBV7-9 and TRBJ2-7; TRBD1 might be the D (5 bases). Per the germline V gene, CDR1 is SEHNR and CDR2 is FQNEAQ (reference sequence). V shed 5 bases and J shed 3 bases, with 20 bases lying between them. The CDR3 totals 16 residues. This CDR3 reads CASSPPGGSRGYEQYF. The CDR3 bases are TGTGCCAGCAGCCCCCCCGGCGGCAGTAGGGGCTACGAGCAGTACTTC. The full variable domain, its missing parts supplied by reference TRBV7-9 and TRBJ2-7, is DTGVSQNPRHKITKRGQNVTFRCDPISEHNRLYWYRQTLGQGPEFLTYFQNEAQLEKSRLLSDRFSAERPKGSFSTLEIQRTEQGDSAMYLCASSPPGGSRGYEQYFGPGTRLTVT.

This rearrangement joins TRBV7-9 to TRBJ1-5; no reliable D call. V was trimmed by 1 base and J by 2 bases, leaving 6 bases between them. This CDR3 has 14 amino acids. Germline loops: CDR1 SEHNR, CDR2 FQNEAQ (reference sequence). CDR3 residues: CASSLDRGNQPQHF. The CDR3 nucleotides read TGTGCCAGCAGCTTAGATCGAGGCAATCAGCCCCAGCATTTT.

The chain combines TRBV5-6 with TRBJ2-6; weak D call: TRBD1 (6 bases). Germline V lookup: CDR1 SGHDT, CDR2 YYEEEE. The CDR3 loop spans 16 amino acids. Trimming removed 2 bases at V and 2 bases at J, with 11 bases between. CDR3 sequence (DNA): TGTGCCAGCAGCTTCCTACAGGGCACTGGGGCCAACGTCCTGACTTTC. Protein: CASSFLQGTGANVLTF.

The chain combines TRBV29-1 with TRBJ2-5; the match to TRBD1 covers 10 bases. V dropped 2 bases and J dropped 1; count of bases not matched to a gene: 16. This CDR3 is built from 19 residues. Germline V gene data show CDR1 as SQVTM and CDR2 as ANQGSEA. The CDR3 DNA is TGCAGCGTTGAAAAGGCCTACCCCGGGACAGGGGACAGCCAAGAGACCCAGTACTTC. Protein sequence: CSVEKAYPGTGDSQETQYF.

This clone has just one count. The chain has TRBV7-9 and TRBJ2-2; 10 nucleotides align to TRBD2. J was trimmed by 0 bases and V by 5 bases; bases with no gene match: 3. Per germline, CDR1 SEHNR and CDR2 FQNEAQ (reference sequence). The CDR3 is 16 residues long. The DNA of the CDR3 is TGTGCCAGCAGCCCGAGCGGGAGGGCGAACACCGGGGAGCTGTTTTTT. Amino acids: CASSPSGRANTGELFF.

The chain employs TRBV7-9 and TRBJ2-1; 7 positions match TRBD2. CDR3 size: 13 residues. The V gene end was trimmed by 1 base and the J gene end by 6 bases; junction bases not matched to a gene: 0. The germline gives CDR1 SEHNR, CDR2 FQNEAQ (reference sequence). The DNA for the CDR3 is TGTGCCAGCAGCTTAGGGACTAGCAATGAGCAGTTCTTC. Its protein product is CASSLGTSNEQFF.

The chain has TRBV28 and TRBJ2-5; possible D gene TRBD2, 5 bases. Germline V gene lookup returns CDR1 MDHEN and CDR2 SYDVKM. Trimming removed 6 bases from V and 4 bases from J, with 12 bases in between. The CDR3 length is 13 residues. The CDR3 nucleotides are TGTGCCAGCAGCCCTGGACTCTCAGAGACCCAGTACTTC. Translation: CASSPGLSETQYF.

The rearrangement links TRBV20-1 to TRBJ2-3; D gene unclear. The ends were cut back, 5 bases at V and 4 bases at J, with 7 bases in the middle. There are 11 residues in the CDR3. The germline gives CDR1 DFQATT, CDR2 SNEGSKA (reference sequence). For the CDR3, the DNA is TGCAGTGCTCAGACTGCAGATACGCAGTATTTT. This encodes CSAQTADTQYF.

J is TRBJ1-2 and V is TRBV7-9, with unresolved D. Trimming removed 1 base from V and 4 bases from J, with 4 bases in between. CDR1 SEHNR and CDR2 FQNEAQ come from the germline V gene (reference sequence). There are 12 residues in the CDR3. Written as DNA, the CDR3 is TGTGCCAGCAGCTTAGACGGCTATGGCTACACCTTC. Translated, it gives CASSLDGYGYTF.

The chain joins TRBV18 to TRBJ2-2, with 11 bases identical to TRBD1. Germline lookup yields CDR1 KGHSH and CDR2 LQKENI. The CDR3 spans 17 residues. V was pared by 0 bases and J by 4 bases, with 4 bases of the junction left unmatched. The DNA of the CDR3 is TGTGCCAGCTCACCACCCGGACAGGGGGCCGTCACCGGGGAGCTGTTTTTT. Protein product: CASSPPGQGAVTGELFF.

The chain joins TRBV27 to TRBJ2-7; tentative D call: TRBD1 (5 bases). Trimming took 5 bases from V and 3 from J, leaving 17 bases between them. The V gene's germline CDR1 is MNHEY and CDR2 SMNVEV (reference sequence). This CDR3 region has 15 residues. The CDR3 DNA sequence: TGTGCCAGCAGTCGAAGACAAAGGGGTGGCTACGAGCAGTACTTC. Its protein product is CASSRRQRGGYEQYF.

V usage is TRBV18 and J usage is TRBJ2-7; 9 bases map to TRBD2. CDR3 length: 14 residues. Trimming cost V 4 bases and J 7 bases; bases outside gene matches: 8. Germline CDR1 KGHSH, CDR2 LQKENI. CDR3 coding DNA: TGTGCCAGCTCACAAGCGGGAGGCCTCAGAGAGCAGTACTTC. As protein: CASSQAGGLREQYF. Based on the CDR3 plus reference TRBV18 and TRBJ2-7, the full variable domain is NAGVMQNPRHLVRRRGQEARLRCSPMKGHSHVYWYRQLPEEGLKFMVYLQKENIIDESGMPKERFSAEFPKEGPSILRIQQVVRGDSAAYFCASSQAGGLREQYFGPGTRLTVT.

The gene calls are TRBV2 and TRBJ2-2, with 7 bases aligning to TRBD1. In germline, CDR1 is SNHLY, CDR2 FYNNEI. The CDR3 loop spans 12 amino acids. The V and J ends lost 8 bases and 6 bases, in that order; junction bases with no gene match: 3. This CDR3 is CASLGQPGELFF. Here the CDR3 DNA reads TGTGCCAGCCTGGGACAGCCCGGGGAGCTGTTTTTT.

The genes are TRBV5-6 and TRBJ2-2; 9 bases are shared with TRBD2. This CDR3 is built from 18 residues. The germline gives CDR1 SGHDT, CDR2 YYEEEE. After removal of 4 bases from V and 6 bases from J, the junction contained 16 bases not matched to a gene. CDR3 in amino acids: CASSLLGAGGFGAGELFF. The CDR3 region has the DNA TGTGCCAGCAGCCTTTTAGGAGCGGGAGGATTCGGTGCCGGGGAGCTGTTTTTT.

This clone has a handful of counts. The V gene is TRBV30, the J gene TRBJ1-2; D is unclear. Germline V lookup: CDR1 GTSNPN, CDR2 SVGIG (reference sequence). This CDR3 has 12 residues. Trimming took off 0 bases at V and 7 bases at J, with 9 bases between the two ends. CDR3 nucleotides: TGTGCCTGGAGTGTACCCGTCGGTGGCTACACCTTC. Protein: CAWSVPVGGYTF.

The CDR3 DNA follows: TGTGCCAGCAGCTGGAGCCTGAGGGAGACCGGGGAGCTGTTTTTT. Amino acid sequence: CASSWSLRETGELFF. V gene TRBV7-9 combines with J gene TRBJ2-2; D possibly corresponds to TRBD2 (5 bases). V lost 4 bases, J lost 5 bases, and 14 bases lay in between. Per germline, CDR1 SEHNR and CDR2 FQNEAQ (reference sequence). This CDR3 contains 15 residues.